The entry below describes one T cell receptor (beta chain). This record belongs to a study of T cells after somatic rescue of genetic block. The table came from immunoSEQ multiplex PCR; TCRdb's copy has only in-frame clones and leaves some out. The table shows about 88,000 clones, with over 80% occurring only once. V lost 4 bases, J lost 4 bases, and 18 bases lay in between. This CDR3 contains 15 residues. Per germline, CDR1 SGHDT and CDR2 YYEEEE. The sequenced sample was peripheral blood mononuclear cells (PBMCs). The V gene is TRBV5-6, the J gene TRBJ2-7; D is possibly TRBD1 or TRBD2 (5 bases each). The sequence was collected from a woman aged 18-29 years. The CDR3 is CASSRRDPLSYEQYF. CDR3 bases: TGTGCCAGCAGCCGTAGGGACCCTCTCTCATACGAGCAGTACTTC.